This passage covers 6 T cell receptor beta chains from one sample sequenced in a study of T cells after yellow fever vaccination. MiXCR, applied by TCRdb to the 5' RACE reads, yields one record per CDR3 protein. The table includes hundreds of thousands of distinct CDR3 sequences, 7.5% to 9% detected once. Sequenced here: PBMCs, sampled on the day of the first yellow fever vaccination. The receptor source for this set is a man between 18 and 35 years old who received the YFV17D yellow fever vaccine.

The chain couples TRBV6-2 or TRBV6-3 to TRBJ2-4; D unclear. The V gene's germline CDR1 is MNHEY and CDR2 SVGEGT. The CDR3 covers 13 residues. Trimming stripped 2 bases from V and 7 bases from J, with 9 bases between. The CDR3 loop reads CASSYTTGNIQYF. The CDR3 DNA follows: TGTGCCAGCAGTTACACCACGGGCAACATTCAGTACTTC.

V is TRBV4-3 and J is TRBJ2-3, with TRBD2 identical over 12 bases. The CDR3 is 18 residues long. The germline CDR1 and CDR2 sequences are LGHNA and YSLEER. Unmatched junction bases numbered 8, after V lost 1 base and J lost 3 bases. The CDR3 spells CASSQGLAGGPGTDTQYF. In DNA form, the CDR3 reads TGCGCCAGCAGCCAAGGGCTAGCGGGGGGGCCTGGGACAGATACGCAGTATTTT.

This chain uses TRBV12-5 with TRBJ1-1; D remains unclear. This CDR3 is 13 amino acids long. From germline, CDR1 is LGHNT and CDR2 FRNRAP. V lost 7 bases to trimming and J lost 3 bases, with 12 bases between them. The CDR3 spells CASVVAGDTEAFF. The CDR3 DNA reads as TGTGCTAGTGTCGTTGCCGGGGACACTGAAGCTTTCTTT.

The chain carries TRBV11-1 and TRBJ2-5, with a weak D call TRBD1 (6 bases). There are 15 residues in the CDR3. V was trimmed by 0 bases and J by 2 bases, leaving 10 bases between them. Germline assignment: CDR1 SGHAT and CDR2 FQDESV (reference sequence). The CDR3 sequence is CASSLAGTIQETQYF. As DNA, the CDR3 is TGTGCCAGCAGCTTAGCTGGGACAATTCAAGAGACCCAGTACTTC.

The chain carries TRBV20-1 and TRBJ2-3; 8 nucleotides line up with TRBD2. Looked up from germline, CDR1 is DFQATT and CDR2 is SNEGSKA (reference sequence). CDR3 size: 15 residues. V was clipped by 6 bases and J by 2 bases; unmatched bases: 10. In DNA, the CDR3 is TGCAGTGCCCTCGGGGGGGGGGCGTTCACAGATACGCAGTATTTT. This translates into CSALGGGAFTDTQYF.

This clonotype was observed at least ten times. The chain couples TRBV7-2 to TRBJ2-2, with a tentative D call TRBD1 (5 bases). V was pared by 3 bases and J by 5 bases, with 10 bases between. In germline, CDR1 is SGHTA, CDR2 FQGNSA. The CDR3 is 14 residues long. The CDR3 loop reads CASSFNRLTGELFF. CDR3 DNA sequence: TGTGCCAGCAGCTTTAACAGGCTAACCGGGGAGCTGTTTTTT.